The 5 T cell receptor beta chains reported below all come from one sample, sequenced in a study of cytomegalovirus exposure and HLA in healthy donors. This table comes from immunoSEQ multiplex PCR, and its TCRdb copy is limited to in-frame clones, with some not included. The data contain under 85,000 clones, around 94% of them singletons. The material sequenced was PBMCs. The receptor source for this set is a woman aged 18-30 years in good health and CMV-seronegative.

The chain carries TRBV5-1 and TRBJ1-2, with no clear D. CDR1 and CDR2 from the germline V gene are SGHRS and YFSETQ. This CDR3 region has 13 residues. V lost 0 bases to trimming and J lost 4 bases, with 7 bases between them. CDR3 sequence reads: CASSLDAGYGYTF. The CDR3 region has the DNA TGCGCCAGCAGCTTGGATGCGGGCTATGGCTACACCTTC.

The chain employs TRBV7-9 and TRBJ2-1; possible D gene TRBD2, 5 bases. V lost 5 bases to trimming and J lost 6 bases, with 14 bases between them. CDR1 is SEHNR, CDR2 FQNEAQ, per germline (reference sequence). The CDR3 extends over 14 amino acids. CDR3 residues: CASSPPRVGNEQFF. The CDR3 DNA follows: TGTGCCAGCAGCCCACCGAGGGTAGGCAATGAGCAGTTCTTC.

CDR3 nucleotide sequence: TGTGCCAGCAGTTACTTCGGCGGGGGGAGGGACAATGAGCAGTTCTTC. Translating gives CASSYFGGGRDNEQFF. The chain uses TRBV6-5 and TRBJ2-1; TRBD2 aligns across 8 bases. Germline V gene sequence: CDR1 MNHEY, CDR2 SVGAGI. The junction had 7 bases not matched to a gene; V was cut back by 1 base and J by 5 bases. The CDR3 length is 16 residues.

This chain connects TRBV19 to TRBJ1-5, with D uncertain. From germline, CDR1 is LNHDA and CDR2 SQIVND (reference sequence). V shed 2 bases and J shed 0 bases, with 8 bases lying between them. The CDR3 contains 15 residues. As DNA, the CDR3 is TGTGCCAGTAGTATAACTGCGAATAGCAATCAGCCCCAGCATTTT. Residues: CASSITANSNQPQHF.

The chain employs TRBV6-5 and TRBJ2-3; 9 bases match TRBD1. V trimming: 9 bases; J trimming: 6 bases; junction bases outside the gene matches: 7. The CDR3 length is 13 residues. Germline CDR1 is MNHEY and CDR2 is SVGAGI. Here the CDR3 reads CASRDRVTDTQYF. CDR3 DNA sequence: TGTGCCAGTAGGGACAGGGTAACCGATACGCAGTATTTT.